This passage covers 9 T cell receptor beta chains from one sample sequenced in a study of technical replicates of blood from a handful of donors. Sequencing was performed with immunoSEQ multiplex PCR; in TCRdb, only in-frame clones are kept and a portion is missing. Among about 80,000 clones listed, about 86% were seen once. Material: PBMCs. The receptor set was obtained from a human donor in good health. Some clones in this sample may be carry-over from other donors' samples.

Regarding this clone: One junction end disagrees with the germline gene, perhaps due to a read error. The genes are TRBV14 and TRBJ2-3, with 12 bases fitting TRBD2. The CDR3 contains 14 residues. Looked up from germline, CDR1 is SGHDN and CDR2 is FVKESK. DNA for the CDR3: TGTGCCAGCAGCCAAGATGCGACTAGCGGGGGCGGGAGCTTT. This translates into CASSQDATSGGGSF.

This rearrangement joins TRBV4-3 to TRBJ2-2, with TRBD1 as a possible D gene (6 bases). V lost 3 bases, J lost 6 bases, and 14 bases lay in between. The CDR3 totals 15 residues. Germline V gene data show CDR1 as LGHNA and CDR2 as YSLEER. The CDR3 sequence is CASSQETGFAGELFF. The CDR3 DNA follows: TGCGCCAGCAGCCAGGAGACAGGTTTCGCCGGGGAGCTGTTTTTT.

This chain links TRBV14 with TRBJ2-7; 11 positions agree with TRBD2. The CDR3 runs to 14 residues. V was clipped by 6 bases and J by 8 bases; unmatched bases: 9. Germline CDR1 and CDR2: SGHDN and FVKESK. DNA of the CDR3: TGTGCCAGCAGGCAATCTAGCGGGGGGTTCCAGCAGTACTTC. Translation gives CASRQSSGGFQQYF.

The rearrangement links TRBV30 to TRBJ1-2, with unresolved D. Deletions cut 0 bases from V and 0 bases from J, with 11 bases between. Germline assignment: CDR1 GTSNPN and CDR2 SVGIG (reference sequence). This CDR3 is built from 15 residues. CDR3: CAWSVFGPANYGYTF. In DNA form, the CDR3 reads TGTGCCTGGAGTGTATTTGGTCCGGCTAACTATGGCTACACCTTC.

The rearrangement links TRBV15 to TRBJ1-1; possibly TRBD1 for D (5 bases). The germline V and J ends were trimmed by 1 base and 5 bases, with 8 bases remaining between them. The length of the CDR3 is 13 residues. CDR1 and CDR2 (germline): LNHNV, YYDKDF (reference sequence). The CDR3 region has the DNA TGTGCCACCAGCAGAGTTGACAGAACTGAAGCTTTCTTT. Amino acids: CATSRVDRTEAFF.

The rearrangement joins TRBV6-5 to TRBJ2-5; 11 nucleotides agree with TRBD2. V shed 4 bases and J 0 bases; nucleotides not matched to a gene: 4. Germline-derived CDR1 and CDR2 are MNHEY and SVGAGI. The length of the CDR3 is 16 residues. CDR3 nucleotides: TGTGCCAGCAGTTTCGGGACTAGCGGATACCAAGAGACCCAGTACTTC. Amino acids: CASSFGTSGYQETQYF.

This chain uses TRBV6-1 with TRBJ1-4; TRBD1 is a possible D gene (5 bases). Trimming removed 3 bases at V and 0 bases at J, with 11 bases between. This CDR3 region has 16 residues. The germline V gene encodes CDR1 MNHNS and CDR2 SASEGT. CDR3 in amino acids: CASSEILGATNEKLFF. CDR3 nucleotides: TGTGCCAGCAGTGAGATTTTAGGGGCAACTAATGAAAAACTGTTTTTT.

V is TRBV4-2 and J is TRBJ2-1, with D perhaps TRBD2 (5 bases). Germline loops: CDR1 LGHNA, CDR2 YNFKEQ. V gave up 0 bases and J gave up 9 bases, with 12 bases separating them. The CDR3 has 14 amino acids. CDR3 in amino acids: CASSQDEGVVEQFF. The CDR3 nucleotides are TGTGCCAGCAGCCAAGATGAGGGAGTGGTTGAGCAGTTCTTC.

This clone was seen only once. Written as DNA, the CDR3 is TGTGCCAGCAGCCGCATGGGGACTAGAATCGGAGAGCAGTACTTC. As protein: CASSRMGTRIGEQYF. The chain joins TRBV7-9 to TRBJ2-7, with 8 bases that match TRBD2. The CDR3 has 15 residues. The junction had 13 bases not matched to a gene; V was cut back by 5 bases and J by 7 bases. In germline, CDR1 is SEHNR, CDR2 FQNEAQ (reference sequence). Supplemented by reference TRBV7-9 and TRBJ2-7, the full variable domain reads DTGVSQNPRHKITKRGQNVTFRCDPISEHNRLYWYRQTLGQGPEFLTYFQNEAQLEKSRLLSDRFSAERPKGSFSTLEIQRTEQGDSAMYLCASSRMGTRIGEQYFGPGTRLTVT.